There are a few counts of the clone carrying this T cell receptor beta chain. Its antigen is still unknown. The entirety of the isolated RNA underwent reverse transcription, so expressed TCRB transcripts were sequenced. Naive, central memory and regulatory T cell samples yielded roughly 3.5 million reads on average. This table comes from immunoSEQ multiplex PCR, and its TCRdb copy is limited to in-frame clones, with some not included. The table lists hundreds of thousands of clones, roughly 13% of them singletons. The V gene's germline CDR1 is DFQATT and CDR2 SNEGSKA (reference sequence). The CDR3 spans 11 residues. V was trimmed by 8 bases and J by 4 bases, leaving 11 bases between them. This entry is derived from a study of beta chain features in type 1 diabetes. General study results and limits: The study found moderately but significantly shorter TCRB CDR3s in all four CD4+ subsets of Type 1 diabetes patients. Still unanswered here is whether HLA type influences TCRB rearrangement. In comparison with healthy donors, patients had naive, central memory and Treg TCRB repertoires that appeared more similar.

This TCR derives from a man between 18 and 35 years old with type 1 diabetes. Sequenced material: naive CD4+ T cells from blood. This chain uses TRBV20-1 with TRBJ1-1, with a possible D match to TRBD1 (5 bases). CDR3: CSLDRPTEAFF. In DNA form, the CDR3 reads TGCAGTCTCGACAGACCCACTGAAGCTTTCTTT.